The clone carrying this TCR beta chain was recorded only once. The data originate from a study of blood T cell repertoires in COVID-19. The overall study: PBMCs, B-cell-depleted T cells, or T cells were the source of the cDNA or gDNA that made up the material.

The CDR3 has 14 residues. V was clipped by 3 bases and J by 0 bases, with 6 bases between them. CDR1 is KGHSH and CDR2 is LQKENI in the germline V gene. Original data processing: Reference gene primers were amplified, and this amplification served to estimate nucleated cell counts. Profiling relied on immunoSEQ multiplex PCR, and the TCRdb table lists in-frame clones only, not all of them. D and trimming come from the DNA, and the V and J calls and clone size come from that table. The sample includes over 100,000 clones, about 85% seen only once; the top ten take approximately 1.3%. Sequenced: peripheral blood. V gene TRBV18 combines with J gene TRBJ1-3; D is possibly TRBD1 (5 bases). The clonotype comes from a man aged 35 to 55 with acute or convalescent COVID-19. CDR3 amino acids: CASSPGLSGNTIYF. As DNA, the CDR3 is TGTGCCAGCTCACCGGGACTCTCTGGAAACACCATATATTTT.